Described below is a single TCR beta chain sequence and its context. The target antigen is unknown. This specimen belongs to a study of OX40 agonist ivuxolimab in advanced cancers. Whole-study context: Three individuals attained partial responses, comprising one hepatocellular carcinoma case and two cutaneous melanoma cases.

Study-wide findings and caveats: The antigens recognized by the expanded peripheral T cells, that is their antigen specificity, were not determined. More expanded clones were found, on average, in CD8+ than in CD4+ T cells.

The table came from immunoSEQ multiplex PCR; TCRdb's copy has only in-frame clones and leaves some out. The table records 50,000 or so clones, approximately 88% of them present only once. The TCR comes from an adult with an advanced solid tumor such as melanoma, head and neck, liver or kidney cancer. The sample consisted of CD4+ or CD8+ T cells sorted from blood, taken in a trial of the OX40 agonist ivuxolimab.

The CDR3 region has the DNA TGTGCCACGGGGACGGGTTGGGGGAGATATAGCAATCAGCCCCAGCATTTT. Residues: CATGTGWGRYSNQPQHF. The V gene is TRBV19, the J gene TRBJ1-5; D might be TRBD1 (5 bases). The V end was cut by 10 bases, the J end by 0 bases, with 22 bases between. The CDR3 sequence is 17 residues long. Germline V CDR1 and CDR2: LNHDA, SQIVND (reference sequence).